This entry lists 17 T cell receptor beta chains sequenced from one sample in a study of blood T cell repertoires in COVID-19. The protocol was immunoSEQ multiplex PCR, while the TCRdb copy is restricted to in-frame clones and leaves out a portion. Here the sample spans roughly 110,000 clones, over 65% being singletons. Sequenced material: peripheral blood. These receptors originate from an elderly man with COVID-19, enrolled during active disease.

The chain is built from TRBV11-2 and TRBJ1-3, with unresolved D. The ends were cut back, 5 bases at V and 0 bases at J, with 11 bases in the middle. CDR1 SGHAT and CDR2 FQNNGV come from the germline V gene. The CDR3 contains 15 residues. The CDR3 DNA reads as TGTGCCAGCAGCCCGGTCGCCCACTCTGGAAACACCATATATTTT. Its protein product is CASSPVAHSGNTIYF.

CDR3 bases: TGTGCCAGCAGCCCGGGGAAAATTAGAGAGACCCAGTACTTC. Translated, it gives CASSPGKIRETQYF. The chain links TRBV9 to TRBJ2-5; TRBD2 is a possible D gene (5 bases). Germline lookup yields CDR1 SGDLS and CDR2 YYNGEE. V lost 4 bases to trimming and J lost 4 bases, with 14 bases between them. CDR3 length: 14 residues. The whole variable domain, filled in from reference TRBV9 and TRBJ2-5, reads DSGVTQTPKHLITATGQRVTLRCSPRSGDLSVYWYQQSLDQGLQFLIQYYNGEERAKGNILERFSAQQFPDLHSELNLSSLELGDSALYFCASSPGKIRETQYFGPGTRLLVL.

The chain recombines TRBV7-9 with TRBJ1-5, with D possibly matching TRBD1 (6 bases). The CDR3 is made up of 14 amino acids. The ends were cut back, 5 bases at V and 4 bases at J, with 12 bases in the middle. Germline assignment: CDR1 SEHNR and CDR2 FQNEAQ (reference sequence). CDR3 sequence reads: CASSPDSNNQPQHF. The CDR3 region has the DNA TGTGCCAGCAGCCCGGACAGTAATAATCAGCCCCAGCATTTT.

CDR3 nucleotides: TGCAGCGTTGGGAAGGGGAGGGGCACTGAAGCTTTCTTT. Protein: CSVGKGRGTEAFF. The gene calls are TRBV29-1 and TRBJ1-1; a weak D match, TRBD1 (5 bases). The CDR3 spans 13 residues. Trimming pared 4 bases from V and 4 bases from J, leaving 13 bases between. Germline values: CDR1 SQVTM, CDR2 ANQGSEA.

This sequence joins TRBV18 and TRBJ2-1; possible D gene TRBD2, 5 bases. CDR1 is KGHSH, CDR2 LQKENI, per germline. Trimming shortened V by 0 bases and J by 9 bases, and 15 bases separated the two germline ends. CDR3 length: 15 amino acids. The CDR3 region has the DNA TGTGCCAGCTCACCACCCAGCGGAACCTACGGTGAGCAGTTCTTC. This codes for CASSPPSGTYGEQFF.

This clone has only a few counts. The chain has TRBV5-4 and TRBJ2-3, with D perhaps TRBD2 (6 bases). Germline CDR1 reads SGHNT; CDR2 reads YYREEE (reference sequence). The CDR3 sequence is 16 residues long. Deletions cut 0 bases from V and 2 bases from J, with 13 bases between. The CDR3 nucleotides are TGTGCCAGCAGCTTGGGAGGGACTGGAAACACAGATACGCAGTATTTT. This sequence encodes CASSLGGTGNTDTQYF.

This chain links TRBV28 with TRBJ2-3, with 7 bases aligning to TRBD2. The V gene's germline CDR1 is MDHEN and CDR2 SYDVKM. The CDR3 is 15 residues long. The trim removed 5 bases at V and 1 base at J, leaving 6 bases unmatched. DNA of the CDR3: TGTGCCAGCAGTCAGGCGGGAGCGGGCACAGATACGCAGTATTTT. Translated: CASSQAGAGTDTQYF. The variable domain in full, completed from reference TRBV28 and TRBJ2-3, reads DVKVTQSSRYLVKRTGEKVFLECVQDMDHENMFWYRQDPGLGLRLIYFSYDVKMKEKGDIPEGYSVSREKKERFSLILESASTNQTSMYLCASSQAGAGTDTQYFGPGTRLTVL.

The chain joins TRBV30 to TRBJ1-6; perhaps TRBD1 as D (5 bases). V lost 3 bases and J 7 bases, leaving 13 bases between the germline ends. CDR1 and CDR2 (germline): GTSNPN, SVGIG (reference sequence). The CDR3 is 14 amino acids. For the CDR3, the DNA is TGTGCCTGGAGGGCAGACAGCCCCAATTCACCCCTCCACTTT. Amino acids: CAWRADSPNSPLHF.

This clone was detected only once. The CDR3, as DNA: TGTGCCAGCAGTTTACGGCTAGCGGACACAGATACGCAGTATTTT. Its protein is CASSLRLADTDTQYF. The rearrangement links TRBV28 to TRBJ2-3; 7 nucleotides align to TRBD2. The germline V gene encodes CDR1 MDHEN and CDR2 SYDVKM. The CDR3 has 15 amino acids. V gave up 2 bases and J gave up 2 bases; unmatched junction bases: 4. Full variable domain (outside the CDR3, taken from reference TRBV28 and TRBJ2-3): DVKVTQSSRYLVKRTGEKVFLECVQDMDHENMFWYRQDPGLGLRLIYFSYDVKMKEKGDIPEGYSVSREKKERFSLILESASTNQTSMYLCASSLRLADTDTQYFGPGTRLTVL.

This chain connects TRBV4-2 to TRBJ1-2; 9 positions match TRBD1. Germline V CDR1 and CDR2: LGHNA, YNFKEQ. The CDR3 is made up of 17 amino acids. V shed 4 bases and J 0 bases; nucleotides not matched to a gene: 9. Here the CDR3 DNA reads TGTGCCAGCAGCCTTGGACAGGGGCCGGCTTCTAACTATGGCTACACCTTC. Protein product: CASSLGQGPASNYGYTF.

This clone has just a few counts. Other DNA sequences in the sample encode the same CDR3. The chain employs TRBV18 and TRBJ2-1, with D perhaps matching TRBD2 (5 bases). Germline loops: CDR1 KGHSH, CDR2 LQKENI. The CDR3 contains 16 residues. The ends were cut back, 2 bases at V and 0 bases at J, with 11 bases in the middle. The CDR3 here is CASSPGTGSSYNEQFF. CDR3 DNA: TGTGCCAGCTCACCAGGAACGGGAAGCTCCTACAATGAGCAGTTCTTC.

J is TRBJ1-1 and V is TRBV5-1; 8 bases are a match to TRBD1. Germline CDR1 reads SGHRS; CDR2 reads YFSETQ. The trim removed 4 bases at V and 4 bases at J, leaving 12 bases unmatched. There are 16 residues in the CDR3. The CDR3 is CASSTQTGAARTEAFF. For the CDR3, the DNA is TGCGCCAGCAGCACCCAGACAGGGGCCGCCCGCACTGAAGCTTTCTTT.

J is TRBJ2-4 and V is TRBV19, with 8 bases aligning to TRBD2. The CDR3 is 16 residues long. In germline, CDR1 is LNHDA, CDR2 SQIVND (reference sequence). V lost 5 bases and J lost 2; bases outside the gene matches: 8. The CDR3 is CASSLTAGETKNIQYF. CDR3 in DNA: TGTGCCAGTAGTCTGACAGCGGGAGAGACCAAAAACATTCAGTACTTC.

The chain links TRBV7-2 to TRBJ1-5; 9 bases agree with TRBD1. Per the germline V gene, CDR1 is SGHTA and CDR2 is FQGNSA. The CDR3 totals 17 residues. The V segment lost 1 base and the J segment 6 bases; nucleotides outside the gene matches: 10. The chain's CDR3 is CASSLGGGGQGPQPQHF. The CDR3 DNA sequence: TGTGCCAGCAGCTTAGGAGGGGGGGGACAGGGTCCTCAGCCCCAGCATTTT.

The gene calls are TRBV6-6 and TRBJ1-1, with D uncertain. CDR1 is MNHNY and CDR2 is SVGAGI in the germline V gene (reference sequence). The CDR3 totals 12 residues. Between the trimmed V and J ends, which lost 8 bases and 5 bases, there was a span of 12 bases. This CDR3 is CASDSPGTEAFF. In DNA, the CDR3 is TGTGCCAGCGATTCTCCGGGGACTGAAGCTTTCTTT.

V usage is TRBV3-1 (or the pseudogene TRBV3-2) and J usage is TRBJ2-7, with 10 bases aligning to TRBD2. The CDR3 is made up of 15 amino acids. J was trimmed by 4 bases and V by 4 bases; bases with no gene match: 7. Germline assignment: CDR1 LGHDT and CDR2 YNNKEL (reference sequence). The CDR3 region is CASSRRSSGSYEQYF. CDR3 DNA sequence: TGTGCCAGCAGCCGCAGGTCTAGCGGGAGTTACGAGCAGTACTTC.

The V call is TRBV6-2 or TRBV6-3, the J call TRBJ1-2; TRBD1 aligns across 7 bases. Germline assignment: CDR1 MNHEY and CDR2 SVGEGT. Losses at the gene ends were 5 bases for V and 3 bases for J; bases not matched to a gene: 6. CDR3 length: 14 amino acids. CDR3 amino acids: CASSTPGQYYGYTF. In nucleotides, the CDR3 is TGTGCCAGCAGTACACCGGGACAGTACTATGGCTACACCTTC.